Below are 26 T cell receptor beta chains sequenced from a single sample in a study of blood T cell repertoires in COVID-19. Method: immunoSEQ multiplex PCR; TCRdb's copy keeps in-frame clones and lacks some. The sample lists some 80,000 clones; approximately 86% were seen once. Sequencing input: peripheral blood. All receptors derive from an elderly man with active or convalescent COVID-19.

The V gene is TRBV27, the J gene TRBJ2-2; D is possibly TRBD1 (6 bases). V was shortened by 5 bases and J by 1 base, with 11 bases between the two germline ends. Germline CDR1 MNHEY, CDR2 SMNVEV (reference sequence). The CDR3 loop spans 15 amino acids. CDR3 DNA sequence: TGTGCCAGCAGTGCAAAGACAGGGAACACCGGGGAGCTGTTTTTT. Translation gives CASSAKTGNTGELFF.

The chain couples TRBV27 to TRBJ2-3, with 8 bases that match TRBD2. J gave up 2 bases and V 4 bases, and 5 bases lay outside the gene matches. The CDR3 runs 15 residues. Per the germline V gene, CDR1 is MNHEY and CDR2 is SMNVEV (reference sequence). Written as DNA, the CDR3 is TGTGCCAGCAGTTATAAGCGGGGGAACACAGATACGCAGTATTTT. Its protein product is CASSYKRGNTDTQYF.

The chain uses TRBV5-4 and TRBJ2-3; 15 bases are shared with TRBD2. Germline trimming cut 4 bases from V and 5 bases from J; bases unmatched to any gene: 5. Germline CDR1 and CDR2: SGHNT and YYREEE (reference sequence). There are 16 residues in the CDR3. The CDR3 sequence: CASSAGLAGGQDTQYF. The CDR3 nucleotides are TGTGCCAGCAGCGCGGGACTAGCGGGGGGTCAAGATACGCAGTATTTT.

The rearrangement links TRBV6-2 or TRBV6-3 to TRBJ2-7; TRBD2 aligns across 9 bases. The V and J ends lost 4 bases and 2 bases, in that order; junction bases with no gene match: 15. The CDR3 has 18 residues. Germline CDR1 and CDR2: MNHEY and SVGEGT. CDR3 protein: CASSSWGLAGGKAYEQYV. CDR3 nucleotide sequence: TGTGCCAGCAGTTCTTGGGGACTAGCAGGAGGGAAAGCCTACGAGCAGTACGTC.

CDR3 in DNA: TGCGCCAGCTATTCCGGGACAGGACTCCCGAACACCGGGGAGCTGTTTTTT. Protein product: CASYSGTGLPNTGELFF. V is TRBV5-1 and J is TRBJ2-2; 8 bases align to TRBD1. The germline gives CDR1 SGHRS, CDR2 YFSETQ. This CDR3 has 17 amino acids. V was clipped by 7 bases and J by 0 bases; unmatched bases: 11.

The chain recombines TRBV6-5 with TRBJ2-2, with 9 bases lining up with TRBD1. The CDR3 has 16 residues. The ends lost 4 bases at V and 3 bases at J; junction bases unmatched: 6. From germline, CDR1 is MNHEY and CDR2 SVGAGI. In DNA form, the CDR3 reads TGTGCCAGCAGTTCACAGGGGGCTGGGGACACCGGGGAGCTGTTTTTT. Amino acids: CASSSQGAGDTGELFF.

The CDR3 nucleotides read TGTGCCAGCAGCTTCAGGGATAGGAAGCTGTTTTTT. The encoded protein is CASSFRDRKLFF. The chain combines TRBV9 with TRBJ2-2; D is possibly TRBD1 (5 bases). The CDR3 contains 12 residues. Trimming removed 4 bases at V and 12 bases at J, with 13 bases between. Germline loops: CDR1 SGDLS, CDR2 YYNGEE.

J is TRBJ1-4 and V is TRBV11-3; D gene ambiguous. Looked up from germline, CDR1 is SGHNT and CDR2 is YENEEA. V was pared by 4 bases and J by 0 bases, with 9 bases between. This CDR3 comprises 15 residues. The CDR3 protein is CASSSRLATNEKLFF. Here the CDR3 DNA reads TGTGCCAGCAGCTCGAGGCTTGCAACTAATGAAAAACTGTTTTTT.

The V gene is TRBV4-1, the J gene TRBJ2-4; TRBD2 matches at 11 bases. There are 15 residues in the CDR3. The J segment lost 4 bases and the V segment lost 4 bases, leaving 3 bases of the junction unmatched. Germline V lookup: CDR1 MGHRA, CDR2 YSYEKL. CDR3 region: CASSPRLAGKNIQYF. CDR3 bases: TGCGCCAGCAGCCCCCGACTAGCGGGAAAAAACATTCAGTACTTC.

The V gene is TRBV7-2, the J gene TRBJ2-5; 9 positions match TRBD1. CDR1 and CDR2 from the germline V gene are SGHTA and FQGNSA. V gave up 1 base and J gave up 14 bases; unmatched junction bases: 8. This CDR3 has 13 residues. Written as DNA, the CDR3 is TGTGCCAGCAGCTTAGAGGGACAGGGAAGCGAATACTTC. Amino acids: CASSLEGQGSEYF.

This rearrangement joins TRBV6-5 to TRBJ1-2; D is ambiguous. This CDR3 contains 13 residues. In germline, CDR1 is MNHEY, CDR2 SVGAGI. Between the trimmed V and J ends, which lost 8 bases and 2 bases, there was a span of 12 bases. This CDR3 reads CASAVGPNYGYTF. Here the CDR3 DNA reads TGTGCCAGCGCCGTTGGGCCGAACTATGGCTACACCTTC.

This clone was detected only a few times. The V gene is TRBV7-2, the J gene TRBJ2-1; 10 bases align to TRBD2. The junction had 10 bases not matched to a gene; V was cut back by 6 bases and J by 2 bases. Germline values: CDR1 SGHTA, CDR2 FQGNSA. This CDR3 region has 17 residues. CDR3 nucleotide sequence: TGTGCCAGCAGGGATCGGACCCTAGCGGGAGCCTACAATGAGCAGTTCTTC. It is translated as CASRDRTLAGAYNEQFF. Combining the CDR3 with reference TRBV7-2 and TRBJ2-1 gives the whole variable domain GAGVSQSPSNKVTEKGKDVELRCDPISGHTALYWYRQSLGQGLEFLIYFQGNSAPDKSGLPSDRFSAERTGGSVSTLTIQRTQQEDSAVYLCASRDRTLAGAYNEQFFGPGTRLTVL.

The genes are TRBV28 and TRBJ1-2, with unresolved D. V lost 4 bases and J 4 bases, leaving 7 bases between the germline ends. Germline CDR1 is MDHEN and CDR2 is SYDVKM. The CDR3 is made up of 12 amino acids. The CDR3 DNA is TGTGCCAGCAGTTCACAGATCTATGGCTACACCTTC. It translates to CASSSQIYGYTF.

This CDR3 reads CAWSRRAGTNYGYTF. DNA of the CDR3: TGTGCCTGGAGTAGGAGGGCAGGGACTAACTATGGCTACACCTTC. The rearrangement uses TRBV30 and TRBJ1-2, with a weak D call TRBD1 (5 bases). Trimming stripped 2 bases from V and 0 bases from J, with 13 bases between. The CDR3 totals 15 residues. The germline gives CDR1 GTSNPN, CDR2 SVGIG (reference sequence).

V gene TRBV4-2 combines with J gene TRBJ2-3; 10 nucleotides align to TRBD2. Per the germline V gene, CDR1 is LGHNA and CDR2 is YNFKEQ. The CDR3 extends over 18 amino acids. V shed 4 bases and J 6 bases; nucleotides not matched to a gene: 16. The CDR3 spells CASSREYQLAGITDTQYF. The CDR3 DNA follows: TGTGCCAGCAGCCGCGAATACCAACTAGCGGGGATCACGGATACGCAGTATTTT.

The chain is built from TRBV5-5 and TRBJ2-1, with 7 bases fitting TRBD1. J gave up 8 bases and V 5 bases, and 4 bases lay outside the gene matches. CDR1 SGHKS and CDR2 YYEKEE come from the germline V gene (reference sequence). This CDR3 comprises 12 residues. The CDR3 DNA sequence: TGTGCCAGCAGTAGACAGGGTTATGAGCAGTTCTTC. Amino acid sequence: CASSRQGYEQFF.

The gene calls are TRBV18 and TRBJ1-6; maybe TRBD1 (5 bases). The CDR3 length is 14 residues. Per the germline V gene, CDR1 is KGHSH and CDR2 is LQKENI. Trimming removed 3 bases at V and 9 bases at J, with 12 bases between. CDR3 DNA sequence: TGTGCCAGCTCACCGGACCAAACAGGTTCACCCCTCCACTTT. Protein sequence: CASSPDQTGSPLHF.

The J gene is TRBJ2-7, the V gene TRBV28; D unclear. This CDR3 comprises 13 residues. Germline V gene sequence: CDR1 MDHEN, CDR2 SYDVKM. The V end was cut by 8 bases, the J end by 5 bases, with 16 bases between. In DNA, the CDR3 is TGTGCCAGCCCCCCCCGATTGTCAGACGAGCAGTACGTC. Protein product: CASPPRLSDEQYV.

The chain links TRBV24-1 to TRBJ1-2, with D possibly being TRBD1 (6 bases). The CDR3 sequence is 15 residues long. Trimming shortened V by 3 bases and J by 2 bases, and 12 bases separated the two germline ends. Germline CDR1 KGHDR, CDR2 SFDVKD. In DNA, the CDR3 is TGTGCCACCAGTGATCCTCGGACAGACAACTATGGCTACACCTTC. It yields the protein CATSDPRTDNYGYTF.

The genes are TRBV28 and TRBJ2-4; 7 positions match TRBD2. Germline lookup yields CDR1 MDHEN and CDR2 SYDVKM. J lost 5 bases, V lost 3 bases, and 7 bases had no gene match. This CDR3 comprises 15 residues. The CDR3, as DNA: TGTGCCAGCAGTTTTGATGGGGGGGACCAAAACATTCAGTACTTC. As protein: CASSFDGGDQNIQYF.

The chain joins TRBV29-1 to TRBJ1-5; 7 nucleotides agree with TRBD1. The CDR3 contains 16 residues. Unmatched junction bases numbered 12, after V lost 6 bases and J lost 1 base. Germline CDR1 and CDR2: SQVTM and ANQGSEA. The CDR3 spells CSVKTGTFGSNQPQHF. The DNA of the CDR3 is TGCAGCGTCAAGACAGGGACCTTCGGGAGCAATCAGCCCCAGCATTTT.

In nucleotides, the CDR3 is TGTGCCAGTAAGGCTAGCGGGGGGGCCCTCAATGAGCAGTTCTTC. Translation: CASKASGGALNEQFF. J is TRBJ2-1 and V is TRBV19; 12 nucleotides line up with TRBD2. J lost 6 bases, V lost 7 bases, and 7 bases had no gene match. CDR1 is LNHDA and CDR2 is SQIVND in the germline V gene (reference sequence). This CDR3 is 15 amino acids long.

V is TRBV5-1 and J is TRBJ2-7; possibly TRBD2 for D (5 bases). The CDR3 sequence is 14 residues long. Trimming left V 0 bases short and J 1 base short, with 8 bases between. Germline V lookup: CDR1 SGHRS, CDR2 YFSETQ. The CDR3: CASSLVPGSYEQYV. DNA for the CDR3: TGCGCCAGCAGCTTGGTTCCGGGGTCCTACGAGCAGTACGTC.

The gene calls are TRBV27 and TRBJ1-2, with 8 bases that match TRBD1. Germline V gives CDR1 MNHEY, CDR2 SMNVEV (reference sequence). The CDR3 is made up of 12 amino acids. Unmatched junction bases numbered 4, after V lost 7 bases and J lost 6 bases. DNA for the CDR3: TGTGCCAGCACCACAGGGGGAAATGGCTACACCTTC. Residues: CASTTGGNGYTF.

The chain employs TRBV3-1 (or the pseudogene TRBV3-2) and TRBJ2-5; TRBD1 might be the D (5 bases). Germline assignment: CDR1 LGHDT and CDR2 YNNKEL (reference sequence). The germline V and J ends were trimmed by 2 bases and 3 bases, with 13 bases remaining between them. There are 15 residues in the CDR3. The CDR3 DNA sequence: TGTGCCAGCAGCCAACCCCTAGAAGGGGAAGAGACCCAGTACTTC. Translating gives CASSQPLEGEETQYF.

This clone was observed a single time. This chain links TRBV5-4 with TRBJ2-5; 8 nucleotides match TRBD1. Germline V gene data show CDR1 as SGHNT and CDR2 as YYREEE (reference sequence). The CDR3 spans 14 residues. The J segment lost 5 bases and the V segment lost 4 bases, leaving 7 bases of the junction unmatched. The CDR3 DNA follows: TGTGCCAGCAGCCCCCAGACAGGGGAGGAGACCCAGTACTTC. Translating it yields CASSPQTGEETQYF.